Each of the 9 T cell receptor beta chains below was sequenced from the same sample in a study of early T cells in non-severe SARS-CoV-2 infection. TCRdb analysed the 5' RACE reads with MiXCR anew, one entry per CDR3 protein. In the table there are around 99,000 distinct CDR3 sequences, roughly 17% of which are singletons. Sequenced here: whole blood, sampled at baseline. The receptor set was obtained from an adult who was a healthcare worker with PCR-confirmed SARS-CoV-2 infection or an uninfected control (not recorded which).

This clonotype showed up many times. The J gene is TRBJ1-2, the V gene TRBV12-3 or TRBV12-4; possibly TRBD1 for D (5 bases). V was trimmed by 4 bases and J by 4 bases, leaving 10 bases between them. This CDR3 comprises 13 residues. DNA of the CDR3: TGTGCCAGCAGTTCCGGGACGGCCTATGGCTACACCTTC. This sequence encodes CASSSGTAYGYTF.

This clonotype was counted ten times or more. This chain joins TRBV28 and TRBJ2-7, with 7 bases that match TRBD2. V dropped 5 bases and J dropped 0; count of bases not matched to a gene: 10. The CDR3 contains 16 residues. Germline V gene data show CDR1 as MDHEN and CDR2 as SYDVKM. In nucleotides, the CDR3 is TGTGCCAGCAGTACAACTGGACTAGTGGGCTCCTACGAGCAGTACTTC. Translating it yields CASSTTGLVGSYEQYF.

This sequence joins TRBV7-7 and TRBJ2-5, with TRBD2 matching 15 bases. Per the germline V gene, CDR1 is SSHAT and CDR2 is FNYEAQ (reference sequence). The CDR3 extends over 17 amino acids. Germline trimming cut 2 bases from V and 7 bases from J; bases unmatched to any gene: 8. The CDR3 sequence is CASSLSGLAGGPGTQYF. As DNA, the CDR3 is TGTGCCAGCAGCTTAAGCGGACTAGCGGGAGGGCCCGGGACCCAGTACTTC.

The rearrangement joins TRBV30 to TRBJ1-5, with a tentative D call TRBD1 (6 bases). The CDR3 has 15 amino acids. Germline V CDR1 and CDR2: GTSNPN, SVGIG (reference sequence). Trimming shortened V by 2 bases and J by 0 bases, and 11 bases separated the two germline ends. CDR3 loop: CAWSTGTHSNQPQHF. For the CDR3, the DNA is TGTGCCTGGAGTACCGGGACACATAGCAATCAGCCCCAGCATTTT.

A few counts support this clonotype. V usage is TRBV2 and J usage is TRBJ2-3; 9 bases match TRBD2. Per the germline V gene, CDR1 is SNHLY and CDR2 is FYNNEI. The J segment lost 5 bases and the V segment lost 1 base, leaving 4 bases of the junction unmatched. The length of the CDR3 is 15 residues. The CDR3 protein is CASSEGGRAEDTQYF. Written as DNA, the CDR3 is TGTGCCAGCAGTGAAGGCGGGAGGGCCGAAGATACGCAGTATTTT. Variable domain in full (rest from reference TRBV2 and TRBJ2-3): EPEVTQTPSHQVTQMGQEVILRCVPISNHLYFYWYRQILGQKVEFLVSFYNNEISEKSEIFDDQFSVERPDGSNFTLKIRSTKLEDSAMYFCASSEGGRAEDTQYFGPGTRLTVL.

This clonotype was seen more than once but under ten times. The chain is built from TRBV12-3 or TRBV12-4 and TRBJ1-5; a weak D match, TRBD1 (5 bases). This CDR3 region has 13 residues. V dropped 8 bases and J dropped 2 bases, with 10 bases sitting between them. The CDR3 loop reads CASAKGGNQPQHF. CDR3 DNA: TGTGCCAGCGCCAAAGGGGGCAATCAGCCCCAGCATTTT.

The chain recombines TRBV12-3 or TRBV12-4 with TRBJ2-2; TRBD2 is a possible D gene (6 bases). V dropped 6 bases and J dropped 6 bases, with 17 bases sitting between them. The CDR3 extends over 15 amino acids. CDR3 sequence: CASSHPREPSGELFF. The CDR3 DNA follows: TGTGCCAGCAGCCATCCCCGGGAGCCCTCCGGGGAGCTGTTTTTT.

This clonotype has only a few counts. The V gene is TRBV11-2, the J gene TRBJ2-7; TRBD2 matches at 14 bases. With V trimmed by 0 bases and J by 3 bases, 7 bases remained unmatched. Germline lookup yields CDR1 SGHAT and CDR2 FQNNGV. The CDR3 has 18 residues. The CDR3 DNA follows: TGTGCCAGCAGCTTAGATCGATGGGGGACTAGCGGGAGCTACGAGCAGTACTTC. Protein: CASSLDRWGTSGSYEQYF.

This clonotype was counted at least ten times. The rearrangement links TRBV6-2 or TRBV6-3 to TRBJ1-5; no clear D gene. Per germline, CDR1 MNHEY and CDR2 SVGEGT. This CDR3 contains 15 residues. V was clipped by 0 bases and J by 7 bases, with 13 bases between them. CDR3: CASSYSRAGGQPQHF. The CDR3, as DNA: TGTGCCAGCAGTTACTCGAGGGCTGGAGGACAGCCCCAGCATTTT.